This T cell receptor (beta chain) was identified in a study of shared clonotypes between healthy human individuals. Using immunoSEQ multiplex PCR, the repertoire was profiled, and TCRdb retains in-frame clones only, with some absent. The table has over 2 million clones, roughly 90% seen once. The CDR3 is 15 amino acids. J lost 8 bases, V lost 6 bases, and 14 bases had no gene match. Germline V gene sequence: CDR1 MDHEN, CDR2 SYDVKM. This chain connects TRBV28 to TRBJ1-2; 8 bases are shared with TRBD1. The clonotype was recovered from a young man in good health. Some clones in this sample may be carry-over from other donors' samples. The specimen sequenced was naive CD4+ T cells from PBMCs. Described subset: CD45RA+ positively selected. In nucleotides, the CDR3 is TGTGCCAGCAGCCTAACAGGGGGGGCTGTTGGCGGCTACACCTTC. Residues: CASSLTGGAVGGYTF.